This T cell receptor beta chain was sequenced in a study of T cell responses to AZD1222 COVID-19 vaccine. Study overall: Investigators merged groups given second doses at roughly 4 or roughly 12 weeks.

Broader study findings: The donor cohort was predominantly white British with a female majority, and clonal diversity may have been underestimated. Epitopes outside B.1.351 and B.1.1.7 mutated regions reportedly drew nearly half of spike TCRs. All repertoire sampling was performed exclusively after the peak T cell response.

The ends were cut back, 4 bases at V and 1 base at J, with 7 bases in the middle. Germline CDR1 and CDR2: MNHNY and SVGAGI (reference sequence). The CDR3 is 14 amino acids. On this clone: The antigen is unknown.

The assay was immunoSEQ multiplex PCR, and TCRdb's table has in-frame clones only and misses some. The sample consists of approximately 190,000 clones, roughly 91% of them appearing once. Sequencing used peripheral blood, obtained on day 0 of AZD1222 vaccination. The chain combines TRBV6-6 with TRBJ2-2; no definite D call. This receptor was identified in an adult in good health. The CDR3 DNA follows: TGTGCCAGCAGTTCAACACTGAACACCGGGGAGCTGTTTTTT. Translation gives CASSSTLNTGELFF.